This T cell receptor (beta chain) is from a study of blood T cell repertoires in COVID-19. Overall study: Donors in the United States, Italy and Spain gave samples during acute or convalescent COVID-19.

All enrollees were roughly 18 to 95 years old and from 20 to 30 US areas. Self-reported history from a screening survey and questionnaire set each donor's cohort. Some clones are missing from TCRdb's copy, which holds only in-frame ones; the method was immunoSEQ multiplex PCR. This sample has some 150,000 clones, with 86% found just once. The V gene's germline CDR1 is SGHRS and CDR2 YFSETQ. The CDR3 runs 13 residues. J gave up 8 bases and V 2 bases, and 1 base lay outside the gene matches. The chain links TRBV5-1 to TRBJ1-6, with TRBD1 matching 7 bases. The origin of this receptor is a man aged 50 to 59 who had recovered from COVID-19. The specimen was PBMCs or T cells enriched from blood (not recorded which). The chain's CDR3 is CASSFDRDSPLHF. Written as DNA, the CDR3 is TGCGCCAGCAGCTTTGACAGGGATTCACCCCTCCACTTT.